Each of the 10 T cell receptor beta chains below was sequenced from the same sample in a study of response to subunit inactivated influenza vaccine. TCRdb recomputed calls from the RT-PCR reads with MiXCR, one row per CDR3 protein. There are around 490,000 distinct CDR3 sequences in the sample; 7.6% occur only once, and roughly 13% lies in the top ten. This specimen was PBMCs from blood, taken roughly 24 months after vaccination. The source is a man aged 45 to 75 who received an inactivated influenza vaccine.

This clonotype came up many times. V is TRBV9 and J is TRBJ1-3; possible D gene TRBD1, 5 bases. V lost 3 bases and J lost 7, with 17 bases in between. Germline CDR1 and CDR2: SGDLS and YYNGEE. The CDR3 spans 15 residues. The CDR3 region is CASSAAWRGSNTIYF. The CDR3 DNA reads TGTGCCAGCAGCGCCGCTTGGAGGGGATCCAACACCATATATTTT.

The chain is built from TRBV29-1 and TRBJ2-7; D is possibly TRBD2 (5 bases). The CDR3 loop spans 13 amino acids. Germline loops: CDR1 SQVTM, CDR2 ANQGSEA. Trimming stripped 4 bases from V and 0 bases from J, with 10 bases between. The CDR3 is CSVGGPSSYEQYF. The CDR3, as DNA: TGCAGCGTTGGCGGGCCAAGCTCCTACGAGCAGTACTTC.

This clonotype was seen more than once but under ten times. This chain uses TRBV6-5 with TRBJ2-1, with TRBD2 matching 11 bases. The CDR3 is 16 residues long. V dropped 4 bases and J dropped 4; count of bases not matched to a gene: 6. CDR1 is MNHEY, CDR2 SVGAGI, per germline. In nucleotides, the CDR3 is TGTGCCAGCAGTTCCCTGACTAGCGGGGAATACAATGAGCAGTTCTTC. Translation: CASSSLTSGEYNEQFF.

The V call is TRBV6-5, the J call TRBJ2-7; 9 bases fit TRBD1. J lost 6 bases, V lost 3 bases, and 12 bases had no gene match. This CDR3 region has 16 residues. CDR1 and CDR2 from the germline V gene are MNHEY and SVGAGI. CDR3 bases: TGTGCCAGCAGTTATCCGTCGGGACAGGGAGCGATCGAGCAGTACTTC. This sequence encodes CASSYPSGQGAIEQYF.

This chain connects TRBV10-3 to TRBJ1-6; D gene unclear. V dropped 0 bases and J dropped 10 bases, with 13 bases sitting between them. CDR3 length: 15 amino acids. The germline V gene encodes CDR1 ENHRY and CDR2 SYGVKD. CDR3 amino acids: CAISESAAGGSPLHF. CDR3 nucleotide sequence: TGTGCCATCAGTGAGTCGGCGGCAGGAGGGTCACCCCTCCACTTT.

V gene TRBV12-3 or TRBV12-4 combines with J gene TRBJ2-7, with D perhaps TRBD1 or TRBD2 (6 bases each). CDR3 size: 16 residues. The germline V and J ends were trimmed by 4 bases and 5 bases, with 21 bases remaining between them. The CDR3 coding sequence is TGTGCCAGCAGTTCCGGACTAAGGGGGGCCCAGGACGAGCAGTACTTC. It specifies CASSSGLRGAQDEQYF.

The chain combines TRBV6-2 or TRBV6-3 with TRBJ2-7; D might be TRBD1 (5 bases). The CDR3 extends over 12 amino acids. V was pared by 6 bases and J by 3 bases, with 9 bases between. Germline lookup yields CDR1 MNHEY and CDR2 SVGEGT. CDR3 sequence (DNA): TGTGCCAGCAGAGACAGCTTCTACGAGCAGTACTTC. Protein product: CASRDSFYEQYF.

The gene calls are TRBV7-2 and TRBJ2-2; TRBD2 matches 7 bases. Germline V gene lookup returns CDR1 SGHTA and CDR2 FQGNSA. Trimming at V came to 0 bases and at J to 0 bases, leaving 1 base not matched to a gene. The CDR3 contains 16 residues. The CDR3 here is CASSLASGANTGELFF. For the CDR3, the DNA is TGTGCCAGCAGCTTAGCGAGCGGGGCGAACACCGGGGAGCTGTTTTTT.

This clonotype was recorded a few times. This chain uses TRBV6-5 with TRBJ2-7, with 7 bases matching TRBD1. CDR3 length: 15 amino acids. From germline, CDR1 is MNHEY and CDR2 SVGAGI. V dropped 2 bases and J dropped 0; count of bases not matched to a gene: 4. The CDR3 region has the DNA TGTGCCAGCAGTTACGGGACAGTCGCCTCCTACGAGCAGTACTTC. This encodes CASSYGTVASYEQYF.

There are a few counts of this clonotype. The chain couples TRBV7-2 to TRBJ1-1; D unresolved. Germline values: CDR1 SGHTA, CDR2 FQGNSA. The CDR3 totals 15 residues. Trimming took off 5 bases at V and 0 bases at J, with 13 bases between the two ends. The DNA for the CDR3 is TGTGCCAGCAGCCCGGGTGGTAGGGTGAACACTGAAGCTTTCTTT. It codes for CASSPGGRVNTEAFF.